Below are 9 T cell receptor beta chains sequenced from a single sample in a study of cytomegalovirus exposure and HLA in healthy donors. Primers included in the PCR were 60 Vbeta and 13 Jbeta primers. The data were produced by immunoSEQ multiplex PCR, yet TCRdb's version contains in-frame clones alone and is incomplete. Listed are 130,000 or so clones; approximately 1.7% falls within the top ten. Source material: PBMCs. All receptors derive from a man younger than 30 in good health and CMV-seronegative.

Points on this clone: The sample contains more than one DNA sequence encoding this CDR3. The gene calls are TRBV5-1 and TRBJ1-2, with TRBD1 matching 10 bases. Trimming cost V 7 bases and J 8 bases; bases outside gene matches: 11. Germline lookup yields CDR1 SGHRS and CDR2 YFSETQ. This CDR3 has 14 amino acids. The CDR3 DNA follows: TGCGCCAGCGGACCAACCGGGACAGGGGAAGGCTACACCTTC. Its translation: CASGPTGTGEGYTF.

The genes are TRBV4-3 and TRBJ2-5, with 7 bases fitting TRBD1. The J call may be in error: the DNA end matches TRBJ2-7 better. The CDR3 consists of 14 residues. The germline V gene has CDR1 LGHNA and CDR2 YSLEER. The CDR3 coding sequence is TGCGCCAGCAGCCAAGATGGGACAGCCTACGAGCAGTACTTC. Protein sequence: CASSQDGTAYEQYF.

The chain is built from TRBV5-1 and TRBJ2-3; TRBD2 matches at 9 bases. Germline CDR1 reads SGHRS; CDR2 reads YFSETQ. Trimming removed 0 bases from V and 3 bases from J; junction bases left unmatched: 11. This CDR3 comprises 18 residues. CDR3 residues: CASSLGDIIAGETDTQYF. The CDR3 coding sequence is TGCGCCAGCAGCTTGGGCGATATAATAGCGGGAGAGACAGATACGCAGTATTTT.

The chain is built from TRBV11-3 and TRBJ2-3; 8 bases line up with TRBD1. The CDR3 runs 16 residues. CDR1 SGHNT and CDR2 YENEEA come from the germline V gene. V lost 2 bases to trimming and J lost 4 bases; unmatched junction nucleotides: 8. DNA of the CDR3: TGTGCCAGCAGCTTAAAGGGCGACAGGGGTCCAGATACGCAGTATTTT. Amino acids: CASSLKGDRGPDTQYF.

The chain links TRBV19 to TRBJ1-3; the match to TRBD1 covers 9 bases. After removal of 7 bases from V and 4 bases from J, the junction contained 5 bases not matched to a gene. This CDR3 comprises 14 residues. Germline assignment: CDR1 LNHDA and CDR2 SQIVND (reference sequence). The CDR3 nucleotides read TGTGCCAGTACCACGACAGGGGGAGGAAACACCATATATTTT. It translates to CASTTTGGGNTIYF.

CDR3 nucleotides: TGTGCCAGCAGTGAAGGGGCGTACAATGAGCAGTTCTTC. Translating it yields CASSEGAYNEQFF. The genes are TRBV6-1 and TRBJ2-1; D is unresolved. The V end was cut by 1 base, the J end by 4 bases, with 5 bases between. CDR1 and CDR2 (germline): MNHNS, SASEGT. The CDR3 spans 13 residues.

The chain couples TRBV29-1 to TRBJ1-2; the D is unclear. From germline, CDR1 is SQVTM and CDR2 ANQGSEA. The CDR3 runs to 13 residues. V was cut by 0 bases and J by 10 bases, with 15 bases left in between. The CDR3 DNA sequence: TGCAGCGTTGAAGAATGGCAGCGGGAGCACTACACCTTC. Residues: CSVEEWQREHYTF.

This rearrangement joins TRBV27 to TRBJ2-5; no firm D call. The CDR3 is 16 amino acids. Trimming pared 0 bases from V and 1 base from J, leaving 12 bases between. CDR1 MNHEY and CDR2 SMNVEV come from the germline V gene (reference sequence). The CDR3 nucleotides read TGTGCCAGCAGTTTATCTGCGTTTGCTATCCAAGAGACCCAGTACTTC. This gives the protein CASSLSAFAIQETQYF.

The CDR3 loop reads CASSPPSANYGYTF. The CDR3 bases are TGTGCCAGCTCACCACCGTCAGCTAACTATGGCTACACCTTC. V gene TRBV18 combines with J gene TRBJ1-2; D remains unclear. V was cut by 0 bases and J by 0 bases, with 5 bases left in between. Germline V gene data show CDR1 as KGHSH and CDR2 as LQKENI. The CDR3 sequence is 14 residues long.